This T cell receptor (beta chain) was captured by sequencing in a study of blood T cell repertoires in COVID-19 (dated by TCRdb to the early 2020s). With regard to the full study: Samples covering the acute and convalescent phases of COVID-19 were provided by collaborators in the United States, Italy and Spain. Nearly every sample came with metadata listing a de-identified subject ID, COVID-19 status, age in years and sex. The material from the prospective study consisted of cDNA or gDNA derived from T cells, B-cell-depleted T cells, or PBMCs. A freely available public database, intended as a resource for researchers studying the immune response to SARS-CoV-2, is where the repertoires were released. Where available, HLA class I and class II types were taken from metadata supplied by the sample provider and were not determined by assay-based typing. The samples were drawn from two sources: the first 160 participants of the ongoing ImmuneRACE study, and 1,000 to 1,500 subjects contributed by 6 global collaborators. The dataset comprised deeply sampled blood TCRbeta repertoires from subjects exposed to, actively infected with, or recovered from COVID-19.

From the germline V gene (reference sequence), CDR1 is SEHNR and CDR2 is FQNEAQ. From cysteine to phenylalanine, the CDR3 is 14 amino acids long. Only the CDR3 portion is preserved as DNA: 42 bases, with reading frame beginning at the first base. V lost 7 bases and J lost 10 bases, and the count of bases not matched to a germline gene is 15. Each collaborating institution followed its own protocols to collect whole blood in K2EDTA tubes. For TCRbeta analysis, collaborator samples were shipped as frozen whole blood, as isolated PBMCs, or as DNA extracted from either sample type. With regard to this clone: The antigen this receptor binds is unknown. There are no base qualities to consult, and no much larger clone falls within one base.

General conclusions and limits of the study: Clinical and demographic metadata were provided uncurated, with the amount varying by source and participant.

TCRbeta CDR3 regions were amplified from genomic DNA by means of the immunoSEQ Assay, a bias-controlled multiplex PCR. The paper's processing steps were these. The number of nucleated cells in each sample was estimated from the amplification of reference gene primers within the assay. To quantify the absolute abundance of each unique TCRbeta CDR3 rearrangement, sequence reads were collapsed and filtered. For each sample, productive Simpson clonality was calculated by taking the square root of Simpson's diversity index across productive rearrangements. TCRdb stores this immuneACCESS table with in-frame sequences only. Part of the clones is absent; in the studies checked, under half of the shortfall reflects unresolved V genes, and no reason is known for the rest. The V and J calls and clone size come from that table; D and trimming were worked out from the DNA. The sample table records approximately 53,000 clones; roughly nine tenths of these occur just once. The top ten clones comprise roughly 10% of the sample.

This sequence originates from an elderly woman with acute or convalescent COVID-19. The sequenced sample was peripheral blood. The chain is assembled from TRBV7-9 and TRBJ1-2, with 7 middle bases fitting TRBD1. The CDR3 here reads CASKTQTGLSSYTF. The DNA reads TGTGCCAGCAAAACTCAGACAGGGCTCTCATCCTACACCTTC.